This T cell receptor beta chain stems from a study of T cell responses to AZD1222 COVID-19 vaccine. Clones were sequenced by immunoSEQ multiplex PCR, and TCRdb holds only the in-frame ones, with some missing. This table holds 90,000 to 150,000 clones, 70% to 90% found once. As regards this clone: Antigen unknown.

The CDR3 is 12 amino acids. Trimming left V 1 base short and J 6 bases short, with 1 base between. Germline CDR1 and CDR2: LNHNV and YYDKDF (reference sequence). Study results and caveats: CD4 TCRs covered the whole spike, strongest at regions 160-218 and 743-854.

This sequence joins TRBV15 and TRBJ1-6; D remains unclear. The clonotype comes from an adult in good health. The source was peripheral blood, collected on day 0 of AZD1222 vaccination. The CDR3 protein is CATSRANSPLHF. In DNA form, the CDR3 reads TGTGCCACCAGCAGAGCTAATTCACCCCTCCACTTT. The full variable domain, in which reference TRBV15 and TRBJ1-6 provide the parts outside the CDR3, is DAMVIQNPRYQVTQFGKPVTLSCSQTLNHNVMYWYQQKSSQAPKLLFHYYDKDFNNEADTPDNFQSRRPNTSFCFLDIRSPGLGDTAMYLCATSRANSPLHFGNGTRLTVT.